Ten or more counts support the clone carrying this T cell receptor beta chain. Its antigen is as yet unknown. Separate cDNA molecules each had unique molecular identifiers attached to them. TCRdb ran MiXCR on the 5' RACE reads and lists one entry per CDR3 protein. The profile shows around 47,000 distinct CDR3 sequences, 9.5% to 13% of them singletons. The sample is drawn from a study of early T cells in non-severe SARS-CoV-2 infection. Overall study: Alpha and beta chains were unpaired, from unsorted whole-blood bulk RNA. Study-wide points: Reliance on VDJdb matching favored anti-spike CD8 responses; private and CD4 specificities were missed.

This CDR3 comprises 13 residues. The germline CDR1 and CDR2 sequences are MNHEY and SVGEGT. Trimming cost V 5 bases and J 4 bases, with 9 bases left between them. The sequencing input was whole blood. The receptor was isolated from an adult who was a healthcare worker with PCR-confirmed SARS-CoV-2 infection or an uninfected control (not recorded which). V is TRBV6-2 or TRBV6-3 and J is TRBJ1-5; TRBD1 is a possible D gene (5 bases). For the CDR3, the DNA is TGTGCCAGCAGTCTGACAGCTAATCAGCCCCAGCATTTT. Translating gives CASSLTANQPQHF.